Ten or more counts support the clone carrying this TCR beta chain. Antigen: not known. PBMCs stemmed from less than 13 ml fresh peripheral blood. The sample comes from a study of T cells in Graves' hyperthyroidism and ophthalmopathy. Study-level findings and limits: Appearing also in blood were most of the thyroid clonotypes expanded above 0.001.

CDR1 is LGHDT and CDR2 is YNNKEL in the germline V gene (reference sequence). The CDR3 loop spans 14 amino acids. V gave up 2 bases and J gave up 7 bases, with 13 bases separating them. Amplification of TCR beta CDR3 regions used RNA as the template. The study used the HTBI primer set for a first-round RT-PCR of the TCR CDR3. TCRdb processed the multiplex PCR reads anew with MiXCR; each CDR3 protein has one entry. The data show fewer than 400,000 distinct CDR3 sequences, approximately 16% seen once. This sequence was found in a man aged 25-45 years with Graves' hyperthyroidism. The sequencing sample was made of blood. The V gene is TRBV3-1, the J gene TRBJ2-3, with D perhaps TRBD2 (6 bases). The CDR3 DNA sequence: TGTGCCAGCAGCCAACTAAGCGGGCGGAATACGCAGTATTTT. It encodes CASSQLSGRNTQYF.